This T cell receptor (beta chain) was found in a study of neurological immune-mediated disorders. Findings and limits, study-wide: Multiple sclerosis was found to have the least TCR clonal expansion, below healthy controls, and HTLV-1-associated myelopathy the most.

The cDNA was synthesized by 5'RACE incorporating 10-nucleotide random UMIs. TCRdb reprocessed the 5' RACE reads via MiXCR and lists one record per CDR3 protein. The table shows roughly 60,000 distinct CDR3 sequences, with roughly 2.5% occurring only once. This CDR3 is 14 amino acids long. Trimming took off 3 bases at V and 1 base at J, with 9 bases between the two ends. Per the germline V gene, CDR1 is SGHTA and CDR2 is FQGNSA. In its sample, this clonotype was seen many times. Its antigen is currently unknown. This rearrangement joins TRBV7-2 to TRBJ1-1; the D is unclear. The specimen was PBMCs. The receptor was isolated from a man aged 45-60 years with multiple sclerosis. CDR3 nucleotide sequence: TGTGCCAGCAGCTTTAGGATTAAGAACACTGAAGCTTTCTTT. This codes for CASSFRIKNTEAFF.